The 9 T cell receptor beta chains in this list originate from one sample, sequenced in a study of vaccination effects on CD4 cells after COVID-19. Clones were read by immunoSEQ multiplex PCR, and TCRdb kept only the in-frame ones, dropping some. The top ten clones hold roughly a sixth of a sample with about 26,000 clones, 75% to 85% of them seen once. What these receptors recognize is not known. Sequencing in the ViraFEST assay came after antigen-specific CD4+ T cells had been expanded with viral peptide pools, which were used to stimulate PBMC. Researchers isolated CD4+ T cells once roughly ten days of culture had elapsed. The person had a PCR-confirmed SARS-CoV-2 infection during March to December 2020. The sequences come from CD4+ T cells from PBMCs cultured with HCoV-NL63 spike peptides, collected before COVID-19 vaccination. All receptors derive from a human donor who had a prior SARS-CoV-2 infection.

The V call is TRBV5-1, the J call TRBJ2-3; 14 bases are shared with TRBD2. Per the germline V gene, CDR1 is SGHRS and CDR2 is YFSETQ. The CDR3 has 16 amino acids. V trimming: 4 bases; J trimming: 5 bases; junction bases outside the gene matches: 6. The CDR3 protein is CASSLGLAGGLDTQYF. The CDR3 nucleotides are TGCGCCAGCAGCCTCGGACTAGCGGGGGGTTTAGATACGCAGTATTTT.

This chain links TRBV23-1 with TRBJ2-1; D possibly uses TRBD1 or TRBD2 (6 bases each). TRBV23-1 is labeled an ORF, and its function is uncertain. Trimming cost V 7 bases and J 0 bases, with 22 bases left between them. This CDR3 is built from 18 residues. The CDR3 DNA follows: TGCGCCAGCAACGGGGGCCGGGAGCCTAGCGACTCCTACAATGAGCAGTTCTTC. Amino acid sequence: CASNGGREPSDSYNEQFF.

V and J are TRBV15 and TRBJ1-2; D remains ambiguous. The CDR3 totals 12 residues. V dropped 8 bases and J dropped 4 bases, with 11 bases sitting between them. Germline V CDR1 and CDR2: LNHNV, YYDKDF (reference sequence). The chain's CDR3 is CATRLSGYGYTF. CDR3 DNA sequence: TGTGCCACCCGGCTGTCGGGCTATGGCTACACCTTC.

The CDR3 DNA sequence: TGCGCCAGCAGCCATCCCTCATGGCTAACAAAGACCGGGGAGCTGTTTTTT. This translates into CASSHPSWLTKTGELFF. The chain carries TRBV4-1 and TRBJ2-2; D is ambiguous. Germline V lookup: CDR1 MGHRA, CDR2 YSYEKL. The V and J ends lost 3 bases and 5 bases respectively, with 19 bases between them. The CDR3 is 17 residues long.

This chain connects TRBV19 to TRBJ1-6; D is unresolved. The germline CDR1 and CDR2 sequences are LNHDA and SQIVND (reference sequence). The CDR3 consists of 13 residues. V was shortened by 9 bases and J by 0 bases, with 6 bases between the two germline ends. This CDR3 is CASAGSYNSPLHF. The CDR3 nucleotides are TGTGCCAGCGCCGGCTCCTATAATTCACCCCTCCACTTT.

The chain employs TRBV7-8 and TRBJ2-2, with 8 bases that match TRBD1. The germline V gene encodes CDR1 SGHVS and CDR2 FQNEAQ. CDR3 size: 17 residues. Trimming removed 4 bases from V and 6 bases from J; junction bases left unmatched: 13. As DNA, the CDR3 is TGTGCCAGCAGCTCGCCCAACAGGGGGTATAACGCCGGGGAGCTGTTTTTT. Translated, it gives CASSSPNRGYNAGELFF.

V and J are TRBV9 and TRBJ2-3, with D perhaps matching TRBD2 (6 bases). Germline assignment: CDR1 SGDLS and CDR2 YYNGEE. V lost 2 bases and J 4 bases, leaving 11 bases between the germline ends. CDR3 size: 14 residues. CDR3 in DNA: TGTGCCAGCAGCGTGCGGGGTCAGGCAGATACGCAGTATTTT. Protein: CASSVRGQADTQYF.

The J gene is TRBJ2-1, the V gene TRBV11-3; 9 bases agree with TRBD2. This CDR3 spans 18 amino acids. Germline V gene data show CDR1 as SGHNT and CDR2 as YENEEA. V gave up 1 base and J gave up 6 bases; unmatched junction bases: 13. The CDR3 nucleotides are TGTGCCAGCAGCTTAGTCGGATCTAGCGGGATTGCGTTCAATGAGCAGTTCTTC. Protein: CASSLVGSSGIAFNEQFF.

The chain joins TRBV6-6 to TRBJ2-3, with 11 bases that match TRBD2. Per germline, CDR1 MNHNY and CDR2 SVGAGI (reference sequence). V was pared by 5 bases and J by 4 bases, with 8 bases of the junction left unmatched. CDR3 length equals 16 residues. The CDR3 is CASSRGTSGGADTQYF. The CDR3 nucleotides read TGTGCCAGCAGTCGAGGGACTAGCGGAGGCGCAGATACGCAGTATTTT.